This entry lists 27 T cell receptor beta chains sequenced from one sample in a study of identical twins. Each CDR3 protein is one row after TCRdb ran MiXCR on the 5' RACE reads. The sample lists roughly 720,000 distinct CDR3 sequences; around a sixth were seen once. These same records also appear under a second study, on T cells expressing NK-cell markers.

Sequenced sample: PBMCs. The receptors here all came from a woman aged 18-30 years in good health.

This chain joins TRBV27 and TRBJ2-1; 14 bases line up with TRBD2. The CDR3 covers 20 residues. Germline V gene lookup returns CDR1 MNHEY and CDR2 SMNVEV (reference sequence). Germline trimming cut 1 base from V and 7 bases from J; bases unmatched to any gene: 15. This CDR3 is CASSLLVPLGGTSGGNEQFF. Written as DNA, the CDR3 is TGTGCCAGCAGTTTATTAGTTCCGCTTGGCGGGACTAGCGGGGGTAATGAGCAGTTCTTC.

This clonotype occurred a few times. This chain joins TRBV15 and TRBJ1-2; D might be TRBD1 (6 bases). This CDR3 has 15 residues. Per germline, CDR1 LNHNV and CDR2 YYDKDF (reference sequence). Trimming stripped 3 bases from V and 2 bases from J, with 13 bases between. The CDR3 bases are TGTGCCACCAGCAGGGAAGTAGGGGGAAACTATGGCTACACCTTC. It encodes CATSREVGGNYGYTF.

This clonotype was recorded a few times. Here the CDR3 reads CASSAALYNSPLHF. The CDR3 DNA reads as TGTGCCAGCAGTGCCGCACTCTATAATTCACCCCTCCACTTT. The genes are TRBV12-3 or TRBV12-4 and TRBJ1-6; D call uncertain. CDR3 length equals 14 residues. V was clipped by 5 bases and J by 3 bases, with 8 bases between them.

This chain connects TRBV2 to TRBJ1-1, with D unclear. This CDR3 region has 12 residues. Germline V lookup: CDR1 SNHLY, CDR2 FYNNEI. V lost 10 bases to trimming and J lost 2 bases, with 11 bases between them. The CDR3 region has the DNA TGTGCCATAGGTGACGTAAACACTGAAGCTTTCTTT. It is translated as CAIGDVNTEAFF.

This rearrangement joins TRBV20-1 to TRBJ2-7, with D possibly being TRBD1 (5 bases). The length of the CDR3 is 16 residues. Per the germline V gene, CDR1 is DFQATT and CDR2 is SNEGSKA (reference sequence). The germline V and J ends were trimmed by 3 bases and 1 base, with 19 bases remaining between them. The CDR3 here is CSASGAPTSPSYEQYF. The CDR3 DNA follows: TGCAGTGCTAGTGGGGCCCCTACATCTCCGTCCTACGAGCAGTACTTC.

The chain carries TRBV12-3 or TRBV12-4 and TRBJ2-6; no clear D gene. V was clipped by 1 base and J by 4 bases, with 8 bases between them. The CDR3 contains 15 residues. The CDR3 sequence: CASSLGAGGANVLTF. In DNA form, the CDR3 reads TGTGCCAGCAGTTTAGGGGCCGGCGGGGCCAACGTCCTGACTTTC.

A few counts support this clonotype. The rearrangement joins TRBV24-1 to TRBJ1-1; 7 positions match TRBD1. V was clipped by 2 bases and J by 11 bases; unmatched bases: 4. Germline CDR1 KGHDR, CDR2 SFDVKD. There are 12 residues in the CDR3. CDR3 region: CATSDYTGAAFF. CDR3 sequence (DNA): TGTGCCACCAGTGATTACACAGGGGCGGCTTTCTTT.

In this sample, this clonotype turned up a few times. This sequence joins TRBV12-3 or TRBV12-4 and TRBJ1-2; no reliable D call. The ends were cut back, 6 bases at V and 2 bases at J, with 13 bases in the middle. The CDR3 length is 14 residues. CDR3 DNA sequence: TGTGCCAGCAGCTCCCATTGGCTGAACTATGGCTACACCTTC. It encodes CASSSHWLNYGYTF.

This clonotype was observed a handful of times. The genes are TRBV3-1 and TRBJ2-7; TRBD2 matches 8 bases. V gave up 4 bases and J gave up 2 bases; unmatched junction bases: 4. CDR1 and CDR2 from the germline V gene are LGHDT and YNNKEL (reference sequence). The CDR3 runs 14 residues. CDR3 in amino acids: CASSPQAGAYEQYF. The CDR3, as DNA: TGTGCCAGCAGCCCCCAAGCGGGAGCCTACGAGCAGTACTTC.

V and J are TRBV12-3 or TRBV12-4 and TRBJ2-5; no clear D. With 4 bases removed from V and 6 bases from J, the gap between germline ends came to 9 bases. This CDR3 has 12 residues. The CDR3 DNA sequence: TGTGCCAGCAGTTCTTCCAGACAGACCCAGTACTTC. This translates into CASSSSRQTQYF.

This clonotype was detected a few times. The genes are TRBV5-1 and TRBJ1-2; D unresolved. The V and J ends lost 0 bases and 6 bases respectively, with 9 bases between them. CDR1 and CDR2 from the germline V gene are SGHRS and YFSETQ. The length of the CDR3 is 13 residues. This CDR3 is CASSLAWLDGYTF. The CDR3 coding sequence is TGCGCCAGCAGCTTGGCCTGGTTGGATGGCTACACCTTC.

The genes are TRBV29-1 and TRBJ2-7; possibly TRBD2 for D (5 bases). CDR1 SQVTM and CDR2 ANQGSEA come from the germline V gene. Trimming left V 4 bases short and J 2 bases short, with 12 bases between. This CDR3 is built from 13 residues. The DNA for the CDR3 is TGCAGCGTTGTACTCGCGGGTGCCTACGAGCAGTACTTC. This gives the protein CSVVLAGAYEQYF.

This clonotype was detected only a few times. This chain links TRBV5-4 with TRBJ1-6, with TRBD1 identical over 7 bases. The J segment lost 4 bases and the V segment lost 4 bases, leaving 5 bases of the junction unmatched. CDR1 is SGHNT and CDR2 is YYREEE in the germline V gene (reference sequence). The CDR3 has 15 residues. The CDR3 nucleotides are TGTGCCAGCAGCCCGGGACAGAGTTATAATTCACCCCTCCACTTT. This codes for CASSPGQSYNSPLHF. Complete variable domain (other parts from reference TRBV5-4 and TRBJ1-6): ETGVTQSPTHLIKTRGQQVTLRCSSQSGHNTVSWYQQALGQGPQFIFQYYREEENGRGNFPPRFSGLQFPNYSSELNVNALELDDSALYLCASSPGQSYNSPLHFGNGTRLTVT.

This clonotype showed up just a few times. The chain combines TRBV9 with TRBJ2-2; D ambiguous. V lost 3 bases to trimming and J lost 9 bases, with 9 bases between them. The CDR3 runs to 12 residues. CDR1 SGDLS and CDR2 YYNGEE come from the germline V gene. As DNA, the CDR3 is TGTGCCAGCAGCGACGAGAGTCGGGAGCTGTTTTTT. Translating it yields CASSDESRELFF.

This clonotype was seen a few times. This chain uses TRBV7-8 with TRBJ1-5; D is unresolved. Trimming removed 7 bases at V and 0 bases at J, with 16 bases between. CDR3 length equals 16 residues. Germline-derived CDR1 and CDR2 are SGHVS and FQNEAQ. The CDR3 protein is CASTPRADYSNQPQHF. The CDR3 nucleotides read TGTGCCAGCACCCCACGGGCAGATTATAGCAATCAGCCCCAGCATTTT. Full variable domain (outside the CDR3, taken from reference TRBV7-8 and TRBJ1-5): GAGVSQSPRYKVAKRGQDVALRCDPISGHVSLFWYQQALGQGPEFLTYFQNEAQLDKSGLPSDRFFAERPEGSVSTLKIQRTQQEDSAVYLCASTPRADYSNQPQHFGDGTRLSIL.

The chain couples TRBV29-1 to TRBJ2-1; 10 bases agree with TRBD2. Germline lookup yields CDR1 SQVTM and CDR2 ANQGSEA. The CDR3 runs to 13 residues. The V and J ends lost 5 bases and 7 bases, in that order; junction bases with no gene match: 5. This CDR3 reads CSVTGTSVNEQFF. In DNA, the CDR3 is TGCAGCGTTACCGGGACTAGCGTAAATGAGCAGTTCTTC.

In its sample, this clonotype was seen a few times. J is TRBJ1-1 and V is TRBV3-1, with D possibly matching TRBD1 (6 bases). CDR3 length: 15 amino acids. In germline, CDR1 is LGHDT, CDR2 YNNKEL (reference sequence). Trimming cost V 4 bases and J 6 bases, with 18 bases left between them. DNA of the CDR3: TGTGCCAGCAGCCCTCCTGGACAGCCGAGGGCTGAAGCTTTCTTT. Translated, it gives CASSPPGQPRAEAFF.

This clonotype was counted only a few times. J is TRBJ2-2 and V is TRBV12-3 or TRBV12-4; D tentatively fits TRBD1 or TRBD2 (5 bases each). This CDR3 has 14 residues. Trimming removed 6 bases from V and 6 bases from J, with 14 bases in between. Written as DNA, the CDR3 is TGTGCCAGCAGATGGGGACCAACTTCCGGGGAGCTGTTTTTT. This encodes CASRWGPTSGELFF.

The chain employs TRBV27 and TRBJ2-1; D is possibly TRBD2 (5 bases). This CDR3 contains 14 residues. Germline V CDR1 and CDR2: MNHEY, SMNVEV (reference sequence). Between the trimmed V and J ends, which lost 8 bases and 6 bases, there was a span of 17 bases. CDR3 DNA sequence: TGTGCCAGCCCTATTAACGGAGGAGTCAATGAGCAGTTCTTC. It codes for CASPINGGVNEQFF.

This clonotype has only a few counts. CDR3 residues: CASSEKDLGGQPQHF. The CDR3 DNA sequence: TGCGCCAGCAGTGAGAAGGACCTCGGAGGTCAGCCCCAGCATTTT. The chain carries TRBV10-2 and TRBJ1-5; no reliable D call. Germline lookup yields CDR1 WSHSY and CDR2 SAAADI. The V end lost 2 bases, the J end lost 6 bases, and 14 bases lay between the germline ends. This CDR3 comprises 15 residues.

This clonotype appeared a few times. The chain is built from TRBV30 and TRBJ2-3; a weak D match, TRBD2 (6 bases). Germline V gene sequence: CDR1 GTSNPN, CDR2 SVGIG (reference sequence). This CDR3 is built from 14 residues. V was shortened by 5 bases and J by 1 base, with 13 bases between the two germline ends. The CDR3 coding sequence is TGTGCCTGGGGCGGAGGGCATGGCACAGATACGCAGTATTTT. The encoded protein is CAWGGGHGTDTQYF.

This clonotype was observed a handful of times. The chain joins TRBV25-1 to TRBJ1-2; 8 bases are shared with TRBD1. The CDR3 has 12 residues. The germline V gene has CDR1 MGHDK and CDR2 SYGVNS. V lost 6 bases and J lost 8; bases outside the gene matches: 5. The CDR3 coding sequence is TGTGCCAGCAGGGCAGGGGGCTCAGGCTACACCTTC. It specifies CASRAGGSGYTF.

This clonotype was seen a handful of times. The chain carries TRBV29-1 and TRBJ2-1; D is possibly TRBD2 (5 bases). Germline V gene sequence: CDR1 SQVTM, CDR2 ANQGSEA. V dropped 2 bases and J dropped 8 bases, with 13 bases sitting between them. The CDR3 runs to 13 residues. CDR3 sequence: CSVEWVWRHEQFF. The CDR3 DNA reads TGCAGCGTTGAATGGGTGTGGAGGCATGAGCAGTTCTTC.

This clonotype was counted between two and nine times. Germline is not matched at one junction end, which may reflect a read error. This chain uses TRBV5-1 with TRBJ2-1, with D possibly being TRBD1 (5 bases). Looked up from germline, CDR1 is SGHRS and CDR2 is YFSETQ. This CDR3 comprises 14 residues. CDR3 coding DNA: TGCGCCAGCAGCCCAGGGCAGGTCCCTCCTAATGTGATCTTC. Its protein product is CASSPGQVPPNVIF.

In this sample, this clonotype turned up a few times. The CDR3 protein is CAISEGARSNQPQHF. CDR3 DNA sequence: TGTGCCATCAGTGAAGGAGCCAGAAGCAATCAGCCCCAGCATTTT. The chain recombines TRBV10-3 with TRBJ1-5; D remains unclear. Germline V CDR1 and CDR2: ENHRY, SYGVKD. Trimming pared 3 bases from V and 1 base from J, leaving 10 bases between. This CDR3 comprises 15 residues.

The V gene is TRBV7-9, the J gene TRBJ2-3; 10 positions agree with TRBD2. Germline CDR1 is SEHNR and CDR2 is FQNEAQ (reference sequence). Trimming at V came to 6 bases and at J to 5 bases, leaving 8 bases not matched to a gene. This CDR3 has 15 amino acids. DNA of the CDR3: TGTGCCAGCAGTCCCAGCGGGGGGGCCGTAGATACGCAGTATTTT. Translating it yields CASSPSGGAVDTQYF. Variable domain in full (rest from reference TRBV7-9 and TRBJ2-3): DTGVSQNPRHKITKRGQNVTFRCDPISEHNRLYWYRQTLGQGPEFLTYFQNEAQLEKSRLLSDRFSAERPKGSFSTLEIQRTEQGDSAMYLCASSPSGGAVDTQYFGPGTRLTVL.

The J gene is TRBJ1-6, the V gene TRBV6-5; 7 positions agree with TRBD1. Per the germline V gene, CDR1 is MNHEY and CDR2 is SVGAGI. The CDR3 extends over 15 amino acids. V lost 3 bases, J lost 6 bases, and 5 bases stayed unmatched. Written as DNA, the CDR3 is TGTGCCAGCAGTTATGAAGGGGGCCGTAATTCACCCCTCCACTTT. Protein sequence: CASSYEGGRNSPLHF.